Below, 9 T cell receptor beta chains from the same sample are listed, as sequenced in a study of blood T cell repertoires in COVID-19. Sequencing was performed with immunoSEQ multiplex PCR; in TCRdb, only in-frame clones are kept and a portion is missing. The sample lists 100,000 to 150,000 clones; approximately 90% were seen once. The sample taken for sequencing was peripheral blood. The receptors here all came from a human donor in a cohort sampled during active COVID-19.

This chain connects TRBV6-4 to TRBJ2-2; D gene unclear. V lost 0 bases, J lost 4 bases, and 6 bases lay in between. The CDR3 sequence is 14 residues long. Germline assignment: CDR1 MRHNA and CDR2 SNTAGT. The CDR3 is CASSDSAPTGELFF. CDR3 coding DNA: TGTGCCAGCAGTGACTCGGCTCCCACCGGGGAGCTGTTTTTT.

This rearrangement joins TRBV4-1 to TRBJ1-1; possible D gene TRBD1, 6 bases. In germline, CDR1 is MGHRA, CDR2 YSYEKL. The CDR3 is 16 residues long. Trimming stripped 10 bases from V and 1 base from J, with 22 bases between. The CDR3 sequence is CATNKDNGQSNTEAFF. The CDR3 DNA sequence: TGCGCCACTAACAAGGATAACGGACAGTCGAACACTGAAGCTTTCTTT.

The chain is built from TRBV5-1 and TRBJ2-5, with TRBD2 matching 9 bases. This CDR3 is 14 amino acids long. In germline, CDR1 is SGHRS, CDR2 YFSETQ. J gave up 2 bases and V 5 bases, and 4 bases lay outside the gene matches. CDR3 bases: TGCGCCAGCAGTCCAACTAGCGGGCAAGAGACCCAGTACTTC. This sequence encodes CASSPTSGQETQYF.

The chain joins TRBV7-9 to TRBJ2-2; a weak D match, TRBD2 (5 bases). V lost 1 base to trimming and J lost 4 bases, with 10 bases between them. Germline assignment: CDR1 SEHNR and CDR2 FQNEAQ (reference sequence). The CDR3 length is 15 residues. The CDR3 reads CASSLGLAGTGELFF. The CDR3 DNA reads TGTGCCAGCAGCTTAGGGCTAGCCGGCACCGGGGAGCTGTTTTTT.

For the CDR3, the DNA is TGTGCCAGCAGGAAGCGGGGTGAAACCTACGAGCAGTACTTC. It encodes CASRKRGETYEQYF. The chain recombines TRBV3-1 (or the pseudogene TRBV3-2) with TRBJ2-7, with 7 bases that match TRBD2. The CDR3 runs to 14 residues. The J segment lost 2 bases and the V segment lost 6 bases, leaving 7 bases of the junction unmatched. CDR1 and CDR2 from the germline V gene are LGHDT and YNNKEL (reference sequence).

The chain joins TRBV19 to TRBJ2-7, with a weak D call TRBD2 (5 bases). The germline V and J ends were trimmed by 0 bases and 3 bases, with 12 bases remaining between them. The CDR3 covers 15 residues. The germline CDR1 and CDR2 sequences are LNHDA and SQIVND (reference sequence). CDR3 protein: CASSIELRAGYEQYF. The DNA for the CDR3 is TGTGCCAGTAGTATAGAATTGAGGGCCGGCTACGAGCAGTACTTC.

The J gene is TRBJ2-1, the V gene TRBV11-2; possibly TRBD2 for D (6 bases). The CDR3 sequence is 14 residues long. The V gene lost 0 bases and the J gene lost 6 bases, with 9 bases spanning the gap. Germline V gives CDR1 SGHAT, CDR2 FQNNGV. The CDR3 region has the DNA TGTGCCAGCAGCTTAGAGCCAGCGGGCAATGAGCAGTTCTTC. Translation gives CASSLEPAGNEQFF.

This chain uses TRBV29-1 with TRBJ2-1; 9 bases fit TRBD2. Per the germline V gene, CDR1 is SQVTM and CDR2 is ANQGSEA. There are 14 residues in the CDR3. Trimming removed 4 bases from V and 8 bases from J; junction bases left unmatched: 9. The CDR3 sequence is CSVGAGGPVDEQFF. CDR3 sequence (DNA): TGCAGCGTTGGGGCGGGAGGGCCTGTGGATGAGCAGTTCTTC.

The rearrangement links TRBV3-1 (or the pseudogene TRBV3-2) to TRBJ2-7; possible D gene TRBD1, 5 bases. Germline V gene lookup returns CDR1 LGHDT and CDR2 YNNKEL (reference sequence). The length of the CDR3 is 17 residues. With 1 base removed from V and 1 base from J, the gap between germline ends came to 17 bases. The CDR3 spells CASSQVGAGRLSYEQYF. The CDR3 bases are TGTGCCAGCAGCCAAGTTGGAGCAGGGCGCCTATCCTACGAGCAGTACTTC.